This T cell receptor (beta chain) was sequenced for a study of Graves' ophthalmopathy and Graves' hyperthyroidism. Study in general: Samples of peripheral blood were obtained at initial diagnosis, prior to treatment of any kind.

From germline, CDR1 is SSHAT and CDR2 FNYEAQ (reference sequence). This CDR3 is 16 amino acids long. Transcripts of RNA were the source for amplifying TCR beta CDR3 regions. First-round RT-PCR relied on HTBI primers, and a second-round multiplex PCR came next. TCRdb analysed the multiplex PCR reads with MiXCR anew, one entry per CDR3 protein. The sample holds some 750,000 distinct CDR3 sequences; roughly 40% are singletons and the top ten take about 40%. On this clonotype: An end of the junction differs from the germline gene, which may be a read error.

PBMCs were obtained from 8.5 to 10 ml of fresh peripheral blood. This receptor was taken from an adult man with Graves' ophthalmopathy. The genes are TRBV7-7 and TRBJ2-7; 7 nucleotides align to TRBD1. The sample taken for sequencing was peripheral blood. CDR3 region: CASSSARDSPSYEQYF. CDR3 in DNA: TGTGCTAGCAGCTCAGCACGGGACAGTCCCTCCTACGAGCAGTACTTC.